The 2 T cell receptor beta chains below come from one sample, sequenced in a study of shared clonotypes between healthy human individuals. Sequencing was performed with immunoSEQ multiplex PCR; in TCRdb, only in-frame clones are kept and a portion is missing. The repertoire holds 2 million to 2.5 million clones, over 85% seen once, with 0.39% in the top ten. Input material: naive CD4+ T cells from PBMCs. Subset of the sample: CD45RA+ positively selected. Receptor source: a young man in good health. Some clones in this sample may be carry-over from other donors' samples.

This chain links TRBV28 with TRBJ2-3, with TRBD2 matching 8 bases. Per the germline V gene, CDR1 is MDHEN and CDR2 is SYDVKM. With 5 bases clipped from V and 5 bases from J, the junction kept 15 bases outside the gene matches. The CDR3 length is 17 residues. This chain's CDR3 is CASSPSGTRGLGDTQYF. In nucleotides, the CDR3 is TGTGCCAGCAGTCCCTCTGGGACTAGGGGCTTGGGAGATACGCAGTATTTT.

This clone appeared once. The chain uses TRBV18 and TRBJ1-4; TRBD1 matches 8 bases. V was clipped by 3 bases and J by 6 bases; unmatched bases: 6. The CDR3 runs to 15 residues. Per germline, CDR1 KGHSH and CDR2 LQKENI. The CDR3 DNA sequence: TGTGCCAGCTCACCTAGGACAGGGCTGGATGAAAAACTGTTTTTT. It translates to CASSPRTGLDEKLFF.